This entry features one T cell receptor (beta chain) sequence. These data are taken from a study of brain T cells in children with intractable seizures. Before surgery, patients took at least one anti-epileptic drug. Sequenced by immunoSEQ multiplex PCR; TCRdb stores in-frame clones only, minus some. Found here are approximately 77,000 clones, more than 85% of them singletons; the top ten hold less than 2%. The germline V gene has CDR1 ENHRY and CDR2 SYGVKD. The CDR3 is 12 amino acids. V trimming: 4 bases; J trimming: 11 bases; junction bases outside the gene matches: 5. This receptor was obtained from a boy in the first two years of life with tuberous sclerosis and intractable seizures. The rearrangement links TRBV10-3 to TRBJ1-1; 9 positions agree with TRBD1. Sequencing was performed on peripheral blood, taken at surgery. In DNA form, the CDR3 reads TGTGCCATCAGTGGAGGGACAGGGAGGGCTTTCTTT. Protein sequence: CAISGGTGRAFF.